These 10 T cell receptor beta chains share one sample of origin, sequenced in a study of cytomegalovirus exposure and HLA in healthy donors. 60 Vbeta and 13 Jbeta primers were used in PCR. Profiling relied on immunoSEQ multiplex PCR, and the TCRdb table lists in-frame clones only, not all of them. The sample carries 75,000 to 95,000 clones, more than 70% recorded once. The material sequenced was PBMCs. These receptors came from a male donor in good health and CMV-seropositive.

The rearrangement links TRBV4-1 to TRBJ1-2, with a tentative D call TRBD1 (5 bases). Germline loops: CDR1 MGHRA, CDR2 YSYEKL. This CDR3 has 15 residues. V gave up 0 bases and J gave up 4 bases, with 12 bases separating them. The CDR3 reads CASSQEGGTSYGYTF. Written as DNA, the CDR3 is TGCGCCAGCAGCCAAGAGGGGGGGACGTCCTATGGCTACACCTTC.

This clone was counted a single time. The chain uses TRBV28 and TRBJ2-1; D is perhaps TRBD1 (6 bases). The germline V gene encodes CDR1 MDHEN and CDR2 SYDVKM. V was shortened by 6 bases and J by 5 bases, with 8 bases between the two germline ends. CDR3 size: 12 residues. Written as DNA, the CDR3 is TGTGCCAGCAGCTGGGACAACAATGAGCAGTTCTTC. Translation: CASSWDNNEQFF.

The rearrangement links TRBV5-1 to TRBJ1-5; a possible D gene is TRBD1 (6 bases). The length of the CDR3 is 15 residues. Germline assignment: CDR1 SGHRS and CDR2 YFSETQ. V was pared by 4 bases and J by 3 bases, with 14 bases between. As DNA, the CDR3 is TGCGCCAGCAGCCTAGGGGACACCTTCAATCAGCCCCAGCATTTT. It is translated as CASSLGDTFNQPQHF.

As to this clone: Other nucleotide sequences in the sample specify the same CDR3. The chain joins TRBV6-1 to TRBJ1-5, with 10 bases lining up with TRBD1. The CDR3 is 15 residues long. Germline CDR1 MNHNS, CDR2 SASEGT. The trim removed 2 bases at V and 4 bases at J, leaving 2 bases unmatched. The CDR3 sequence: CASSEWTGGNQPQHF. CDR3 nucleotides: TGTGCCAGCAGTGAATGGACAGGGGGAAATCAGCCCCAGCATTTT.

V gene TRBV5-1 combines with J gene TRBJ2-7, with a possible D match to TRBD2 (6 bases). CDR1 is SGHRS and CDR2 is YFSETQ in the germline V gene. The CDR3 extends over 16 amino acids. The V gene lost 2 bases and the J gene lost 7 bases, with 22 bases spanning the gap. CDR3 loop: CASSLSDLGGTGEQYF. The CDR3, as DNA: TGCGCCAGCAGCTTATCTGACCTCGGCGGGACCGGGGAGCAGTACTTC.

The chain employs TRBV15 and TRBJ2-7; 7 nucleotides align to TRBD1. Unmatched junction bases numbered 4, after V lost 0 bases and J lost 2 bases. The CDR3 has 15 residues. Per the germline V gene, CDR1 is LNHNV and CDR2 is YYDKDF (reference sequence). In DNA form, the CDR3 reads TGTGCCACCAGCAGAGAAGGGACAGCAGCCTACGAGCAGTACTTC. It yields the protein CATSREGTAAYEQYF.

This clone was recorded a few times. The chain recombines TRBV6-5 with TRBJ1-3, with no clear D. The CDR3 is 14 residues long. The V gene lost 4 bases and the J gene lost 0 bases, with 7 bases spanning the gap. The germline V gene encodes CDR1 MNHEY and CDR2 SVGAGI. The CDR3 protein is CASSWRGSGNTIYF. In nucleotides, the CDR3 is TGTGCCAGCAGTTGGCGGGGCTCTGGAAACACCATATATTTT.

CDR3 loop: CASSSRQGRRTEAFF. Here the CDR3 DNA reads TGCGCCAGCAGCTCCCGACAGGGGCGGCGGACTGAAGCTTTCTTT. The V gene is TRBV5-1, the J gene TRBJ1-1, with TRBD1 matching over 8 bases. Losses at the gene ends were 3 bases for V and 5 bases for J; bases not matched to a gene: 9. CDR1 and CDR2 (germline): SGHRS, YFSETQ. The CDR3 sequence is 15 residues long.

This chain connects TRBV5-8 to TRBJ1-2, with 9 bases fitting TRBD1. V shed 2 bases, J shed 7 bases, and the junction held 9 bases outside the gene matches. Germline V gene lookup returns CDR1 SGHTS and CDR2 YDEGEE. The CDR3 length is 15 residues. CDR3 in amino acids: CASSFIGQGKIGYTF. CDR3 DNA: TGTGCCAGCAGCTTCATCGGACAGGGGAAGATTGGCTACACCTTC.

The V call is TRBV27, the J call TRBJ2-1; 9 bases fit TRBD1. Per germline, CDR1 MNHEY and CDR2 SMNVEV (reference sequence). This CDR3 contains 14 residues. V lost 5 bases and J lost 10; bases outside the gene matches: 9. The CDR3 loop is CASSRRTGGREQFF. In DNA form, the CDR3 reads TGTGCCAGCAGTCGCAGAACAGGGGGCAGGGAGCAGTTCTTC.